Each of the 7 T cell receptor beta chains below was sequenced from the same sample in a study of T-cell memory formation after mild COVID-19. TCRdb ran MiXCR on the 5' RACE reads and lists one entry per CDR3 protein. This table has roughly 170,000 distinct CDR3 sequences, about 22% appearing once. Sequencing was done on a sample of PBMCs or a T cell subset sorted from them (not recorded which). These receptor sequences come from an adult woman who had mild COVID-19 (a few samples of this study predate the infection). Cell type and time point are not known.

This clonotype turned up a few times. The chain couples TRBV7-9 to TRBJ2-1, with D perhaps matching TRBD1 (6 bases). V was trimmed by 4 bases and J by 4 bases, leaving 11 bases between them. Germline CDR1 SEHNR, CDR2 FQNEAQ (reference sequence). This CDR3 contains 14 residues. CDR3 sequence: CASSSRQDYNEQFF. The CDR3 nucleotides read TGTGCCAGCAGCTCAAGACAGGATTACAATGAGCAGTTCTTC. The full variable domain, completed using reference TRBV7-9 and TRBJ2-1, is DTGVSQNPRHKITKRGQNVTFRCDPISEHNRLYWYRQTLGQGPEFLTYFQNEAQLEKSRLLSDRFSAERPKGSFSTLEIQRTEQGDSAMYLCASSSRQDYNEQFFGPGTRLTVL.

CDR3 sequence reads: CASSRDGAYYEQYF. DNA for the CDR3: TGTGCCAGCAGCAGGGACGGGGCTTACTACGAGCAGTACTTC. This rearrangement joins TRBV12-3 or TRBV12-4 to TRBJ2-7, with D perhaps TRBD1 or TRBD2 (5 bases each). CDR3 size: 14 residues. Trimming took 6 bases from V and 3 from J, leaving 15 bases between them.

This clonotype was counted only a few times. The chain's CDR3 is CSVDGGDSYEQYF. The CDR3 DNA follows: TGCAGCGTTGACGGCGGGGACTCCTACGAGCAGTACTTC. This rearrangement joins TRBV29-1 to TRBJ2-7; the D gene is possibly TRBD2 (6 bases). The germline V and J ends were trimmed by 3 bases and 0 bases, with 9 bases remaining between them. CDR1 SQVTM and CDR2 ANQGSEA come from the germline V gene. The CDR3 loop spans 13 amino acids.

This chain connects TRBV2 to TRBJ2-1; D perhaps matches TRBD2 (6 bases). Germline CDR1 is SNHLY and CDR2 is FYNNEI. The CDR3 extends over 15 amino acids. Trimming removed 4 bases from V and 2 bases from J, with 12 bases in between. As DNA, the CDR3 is TGTGCCAGCAGTGCCCGGGGGAGGCCCTACAATGAGCAGTTCTTC. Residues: CASSARGRPYNEQFF. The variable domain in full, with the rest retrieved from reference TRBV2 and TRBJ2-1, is EPEVTQTPSHQVTQMGQEVILRCVPISNHLYFYWYRQILGQKVEFLVSFYNNEISEKSEIFDDQFSVERPDGSNFTLKIRSTKLEDSAMYFCASSARGRPYNEQFFGPGTRLTVL.

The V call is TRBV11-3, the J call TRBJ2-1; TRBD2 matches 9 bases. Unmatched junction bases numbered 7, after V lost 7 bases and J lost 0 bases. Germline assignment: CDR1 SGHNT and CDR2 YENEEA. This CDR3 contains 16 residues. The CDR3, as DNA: TGTGCCAGCACCACCCATAGCGGGAGCTCCTACAATGAGCAGTTCTTC. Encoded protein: CASTTHSGSSYNEQFF. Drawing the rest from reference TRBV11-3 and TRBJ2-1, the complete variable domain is EAGVVQSPRYKIIEKKQPVAFWCNPISGHNTLYWYLQNLGQGPELLIRYENEEAVDDSQLPKDRFSAERLKGVDSTLKIQPAELGDSAVYLCASTTHSGSSYNEQFFGPGTRLTVL.

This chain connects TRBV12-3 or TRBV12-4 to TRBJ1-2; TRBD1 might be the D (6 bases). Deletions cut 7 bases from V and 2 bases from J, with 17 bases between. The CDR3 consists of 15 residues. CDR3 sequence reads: CASILSGGTNYGYTF. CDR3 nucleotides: TGTGCCAGCATCCTTTCCGGGGGCACCAACTATGGCTACACCTTC.

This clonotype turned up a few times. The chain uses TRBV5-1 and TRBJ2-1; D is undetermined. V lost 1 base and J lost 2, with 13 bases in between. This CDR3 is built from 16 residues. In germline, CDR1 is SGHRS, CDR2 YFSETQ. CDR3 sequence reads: CASSLRDASTYNEQFF. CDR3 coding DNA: TGCGCCAGCAGCTTGCGTGACGCGTCAACCTACAATGAGCAGTTCTTC.